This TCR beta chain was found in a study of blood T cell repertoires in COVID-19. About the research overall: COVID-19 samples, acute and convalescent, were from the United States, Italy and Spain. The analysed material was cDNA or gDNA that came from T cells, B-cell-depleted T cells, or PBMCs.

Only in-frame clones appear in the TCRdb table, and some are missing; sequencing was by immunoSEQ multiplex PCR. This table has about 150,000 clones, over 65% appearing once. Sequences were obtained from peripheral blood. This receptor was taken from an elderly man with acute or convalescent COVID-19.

The CDR3 spells CASSQDSGGWVEAFF. CDR3 DNA sequence: TGTGCCAGCAGCCAAGATTCGGGGGGCTGGGTTGAAGCTTTCTTT. The chain has TRBV3-1 (or the pseudogene TRBV3-2) and TRBJ1-1, with TRBD1 as a possible D gene (6 bases). The V and J ends lost 0 bases and 7 bases respectively, with 15 bases between them. This CDR3 region has 15 residues. CDR1 is LGHDT, CDR2 YNNKEL, per germline (reference sequence).